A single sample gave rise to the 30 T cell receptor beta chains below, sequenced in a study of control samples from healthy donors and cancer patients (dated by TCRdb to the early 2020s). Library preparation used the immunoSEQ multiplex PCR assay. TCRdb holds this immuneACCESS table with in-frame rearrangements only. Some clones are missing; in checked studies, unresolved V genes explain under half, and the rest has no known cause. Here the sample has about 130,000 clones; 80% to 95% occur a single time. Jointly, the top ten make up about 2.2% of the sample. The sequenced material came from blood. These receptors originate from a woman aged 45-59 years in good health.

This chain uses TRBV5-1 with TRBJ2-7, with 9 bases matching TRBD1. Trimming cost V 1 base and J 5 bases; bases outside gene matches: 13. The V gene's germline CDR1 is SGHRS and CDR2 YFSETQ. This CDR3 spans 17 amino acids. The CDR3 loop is CASSLFTSGTGLDEQYF. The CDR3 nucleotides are TGCGCCAGCAGCTTGTTTACCTCCGGGACAGGGCTGGACGAGCAGTACTTC.

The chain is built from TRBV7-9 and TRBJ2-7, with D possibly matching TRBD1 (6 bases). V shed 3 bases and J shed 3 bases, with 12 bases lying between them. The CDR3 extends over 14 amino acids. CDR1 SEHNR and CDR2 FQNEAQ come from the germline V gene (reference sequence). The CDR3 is CASSLGRGNYEQYF. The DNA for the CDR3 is TGTGCCAGCAGCTTGGGCAGGGGAAACTACGAGCAGTACTTC.

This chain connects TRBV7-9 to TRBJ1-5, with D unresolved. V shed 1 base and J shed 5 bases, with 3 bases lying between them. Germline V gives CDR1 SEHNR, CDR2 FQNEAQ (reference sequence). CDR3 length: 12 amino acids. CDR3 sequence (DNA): TGTGCCAGCAGCTTAGGAGATCAGCCCCAGCATTTT. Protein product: CASSLGDQPQHF. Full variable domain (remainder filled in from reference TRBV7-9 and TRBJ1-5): DTGVSQNPRHKITKRGQNVTFRCDPISEHNRLYWYRQTLGQGPEFLTYFQNEAQLEKSRLLSDRFSAERPKGSFSTLEIQRTEQGDSAMYLCASSLGDQPQHFGDGTRLSIL.

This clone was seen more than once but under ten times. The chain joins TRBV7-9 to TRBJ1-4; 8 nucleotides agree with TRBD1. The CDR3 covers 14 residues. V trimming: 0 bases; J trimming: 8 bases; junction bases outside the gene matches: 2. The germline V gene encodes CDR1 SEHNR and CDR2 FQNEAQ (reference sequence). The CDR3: CASSLADRDEKLFF. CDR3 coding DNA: TGTGCCAGCAGCTTAGCGGACAGGGACGAAAAACTGTTTTTT.

CDR3 sequence (DNA): TGTGCCAGCAGCCTATCAGGGGGCTTAGGCACTGAAGCTTTCTTT. It encodes CASSLSGGLGTEAFF. This chain connects TRBV5-4 to TRBJ1-1; TRBD1 matches at 8 bases. The CDR3 spans 15 residues. Unmatched junction bases numbered 9, after V lost 4 bases and J lost 4 bases. Germline V lookup: CDR1 SGHNT, CDR2 YYREEE (reference sequence).

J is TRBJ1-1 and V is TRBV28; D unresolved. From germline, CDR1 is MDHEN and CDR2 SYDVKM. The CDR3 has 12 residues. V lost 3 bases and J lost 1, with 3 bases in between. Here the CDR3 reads CASSFENTEAFF. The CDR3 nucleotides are TGTGCCAGCAGTTTTGAGAACACTGAAGCTTTCTTT. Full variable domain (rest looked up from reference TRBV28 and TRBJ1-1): DVKVTQSSRYLVKRTGEKVFLECVQDMDHENMFWYRQDPGLGLRLIYFSYDVKMKEKGDIPEGYSVSREKKERFSLILESASTNQTSMYLCASSFENTEAFFGQGTRLTVV.

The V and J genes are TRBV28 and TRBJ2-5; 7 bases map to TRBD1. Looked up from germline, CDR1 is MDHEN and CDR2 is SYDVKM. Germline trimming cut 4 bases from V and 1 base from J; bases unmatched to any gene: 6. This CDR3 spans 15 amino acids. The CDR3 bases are TGTGCCAGCAGTTCAGGACAGGAATTCCAAGAGACCCAGTACTTC. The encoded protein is CASSSGQEFQETQYF. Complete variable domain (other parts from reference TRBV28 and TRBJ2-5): DVKVTQSSRYLVKRTGEKVFLECVQDMDHENMFWYRQDPGLGLRLIYFSYDVKMKEKGDIPEGYSVSREKKERFSLILESASTNQTSMYLCASSSGQEFQETQYFGPGTRLLVL.

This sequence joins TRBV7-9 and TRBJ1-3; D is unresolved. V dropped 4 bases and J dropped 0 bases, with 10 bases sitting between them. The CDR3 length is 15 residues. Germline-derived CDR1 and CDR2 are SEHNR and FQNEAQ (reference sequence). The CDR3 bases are TGTGCCAGCAGCTCTAAGCAAAGCTCTGGAAACACCATATATTTT. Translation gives CASSSKQSSGNTIYF. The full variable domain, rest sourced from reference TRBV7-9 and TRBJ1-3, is DTGVSQNPRHKITKRGQNVTFRCDPISEHNRLYWYRQTLGQGPEFLTYFQNEAQLEKSRLLSDRFSAERPKGSFSTLEIQRTEQGDSAMYLCASSSKQSSGNTIYFGEGSWLTVV.

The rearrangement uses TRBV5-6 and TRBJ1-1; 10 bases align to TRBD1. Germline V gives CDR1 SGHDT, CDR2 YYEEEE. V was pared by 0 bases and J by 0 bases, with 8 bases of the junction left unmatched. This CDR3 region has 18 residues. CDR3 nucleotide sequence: TGTGCCAGCAGCTTGGTTTGGCCGGGACAGGGGCTGAACACTGAAGCTTTCTTT. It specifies CASSLVWPGQGLNTEAFF.

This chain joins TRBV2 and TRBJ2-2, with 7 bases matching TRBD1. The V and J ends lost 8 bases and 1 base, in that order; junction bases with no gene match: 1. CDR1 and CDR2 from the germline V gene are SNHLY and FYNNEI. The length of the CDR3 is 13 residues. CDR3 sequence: CASSGGNTGELFF. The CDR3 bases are TGTGCCAGCTCAGGGGGGAACACCGGGGAGCTGTTTTTT.

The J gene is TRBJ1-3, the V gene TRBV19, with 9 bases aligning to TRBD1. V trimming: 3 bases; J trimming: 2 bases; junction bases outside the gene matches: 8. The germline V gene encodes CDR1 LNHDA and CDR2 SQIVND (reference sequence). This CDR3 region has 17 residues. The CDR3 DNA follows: TGTGCCAGTAGTATGGCGGGACAGGGCTTTACTGGAAACACCATATATTTT. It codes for CASSMAGQGFTGNTIYF.

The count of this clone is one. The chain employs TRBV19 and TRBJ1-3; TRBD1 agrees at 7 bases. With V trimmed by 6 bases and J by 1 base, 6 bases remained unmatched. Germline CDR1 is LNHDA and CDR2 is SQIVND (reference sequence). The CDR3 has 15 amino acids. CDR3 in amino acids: CASRRQGLSGNTIYF. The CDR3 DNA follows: TGTGCCAGTAGACGACAGGGCTTGTCTGGAAACACCATATATTTT. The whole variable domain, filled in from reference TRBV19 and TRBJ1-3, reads DGGITQSPKYLFRKEGQNVTLSCEQNLNHDAMYWYRQDPGQGLRLIYYSQIVNDFQKGDIAEGYSVSREKKESFPLTVTSAQKNPTAFYLCASRRQGLSGNTIYFGEGSWLTVV.

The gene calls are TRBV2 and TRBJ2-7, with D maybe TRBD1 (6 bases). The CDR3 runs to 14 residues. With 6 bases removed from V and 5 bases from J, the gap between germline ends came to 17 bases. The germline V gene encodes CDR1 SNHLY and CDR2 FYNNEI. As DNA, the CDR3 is TGTGCCAGCAGGGCCGGACAGAGGAGGCACGAGCAGTACTTC. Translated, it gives CASRAGQRRHEQYF.

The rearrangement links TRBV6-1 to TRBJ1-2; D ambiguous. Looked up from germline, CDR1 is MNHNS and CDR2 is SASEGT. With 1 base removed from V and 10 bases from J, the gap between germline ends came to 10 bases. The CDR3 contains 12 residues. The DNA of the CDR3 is TGTGCCAGCAGTGAAGTGACCCGATTCTACACCTTC. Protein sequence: CASSEVTRFYTF.

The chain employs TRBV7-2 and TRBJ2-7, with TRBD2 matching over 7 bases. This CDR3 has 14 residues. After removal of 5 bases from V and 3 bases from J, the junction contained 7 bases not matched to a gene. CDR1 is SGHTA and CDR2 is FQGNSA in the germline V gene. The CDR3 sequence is CASSTRGVGYEQYF. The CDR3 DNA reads TGTGCCAGCAGCACCCGGGGGGTGGGCTACGAGCAGTACTTC. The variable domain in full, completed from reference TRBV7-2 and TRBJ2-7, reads GAGVSQSPSNKVTEKGKDVELRCDPISGHTALYWYRQSLGQGLEFLIYFQGNSAPDKSGLPSDRFSAERTGGSVSTLTIQRTQQEDSAVYLCASSTRGVGYEQYFGPGTRLTVT.

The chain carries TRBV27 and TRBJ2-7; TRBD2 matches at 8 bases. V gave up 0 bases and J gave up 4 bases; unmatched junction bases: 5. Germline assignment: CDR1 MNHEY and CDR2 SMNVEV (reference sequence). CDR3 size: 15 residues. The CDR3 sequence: CASSLSNSGTYEQYF. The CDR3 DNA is TGTGCCAGCAGTTTATCGAATAGCGGGACATACGAGCAGTACTTC.

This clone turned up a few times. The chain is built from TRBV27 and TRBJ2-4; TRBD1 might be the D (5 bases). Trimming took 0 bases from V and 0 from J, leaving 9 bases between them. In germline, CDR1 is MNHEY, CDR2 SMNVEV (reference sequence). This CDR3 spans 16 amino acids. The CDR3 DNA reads TGTGCCAGCAGTTTATCAGTAGGGGTAGCCAAAAACATTCAGTACTTC. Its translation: CASSLSVGVAKNIQYF.

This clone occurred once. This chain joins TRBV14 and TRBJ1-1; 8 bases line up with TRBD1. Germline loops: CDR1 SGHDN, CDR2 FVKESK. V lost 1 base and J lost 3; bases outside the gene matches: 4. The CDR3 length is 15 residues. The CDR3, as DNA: TGTGCCAGCAGCCAAGTCAGACAGGGGTACACTGAAGCTTTCTTT. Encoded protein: CASSQVRQGYTEAFF. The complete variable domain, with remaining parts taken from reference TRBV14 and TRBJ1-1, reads EAGVTQFPSHSVIEKGQTVTLRCDPISGHDNLYWYRRVMGKEIKFLLHFVKESKQDESGMPNNRFLAERTGGTYSTLKVQPAELEDSGVYFCASSQVRQGYTEAFFGQGTRLTVV.

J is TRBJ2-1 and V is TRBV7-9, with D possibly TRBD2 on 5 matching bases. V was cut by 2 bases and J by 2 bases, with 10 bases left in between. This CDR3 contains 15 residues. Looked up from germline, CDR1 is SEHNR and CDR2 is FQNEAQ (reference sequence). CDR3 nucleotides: TGTGCCAGCAGCTTAACGGGGAATCCCTACAATGAGCAGTTCTTC. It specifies CASSLTGNPYNEQFF.

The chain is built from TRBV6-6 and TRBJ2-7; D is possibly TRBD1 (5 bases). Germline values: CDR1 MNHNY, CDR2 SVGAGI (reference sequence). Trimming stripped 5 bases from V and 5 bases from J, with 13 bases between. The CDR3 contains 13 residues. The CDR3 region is CASSPRQFDEQYF. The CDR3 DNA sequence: TGTGCCAGCAGTCCTCGACAGTTTGACGAGCAGTACTTC.

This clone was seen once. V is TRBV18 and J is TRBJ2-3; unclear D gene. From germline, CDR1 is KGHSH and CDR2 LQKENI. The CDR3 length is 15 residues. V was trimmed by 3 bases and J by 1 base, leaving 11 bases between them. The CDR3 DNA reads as TGTGCCAGCTCACCGGTGGTGGCCGGCACAGATACGCAGTATTTT. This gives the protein CASSPVVAGTDTQYF.

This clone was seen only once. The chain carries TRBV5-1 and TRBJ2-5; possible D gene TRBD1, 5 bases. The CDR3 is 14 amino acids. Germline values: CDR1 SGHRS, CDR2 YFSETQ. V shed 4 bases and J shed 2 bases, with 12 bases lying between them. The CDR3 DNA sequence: TGCGCCAGCAGCACCGGACAAGGTCAAGAGACCCAGTACTTC. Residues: CASSTGQGQETQYF. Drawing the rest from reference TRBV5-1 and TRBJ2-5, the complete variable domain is KAGVTQTPRYLIKTRGQQVTLSCSPISGHRSVSWYQQTPGQGLQFLFEYFSETQRNKGNFPGRFSGRQFSNSRSEMNVSTLELGDSALYLCASSTGQGQETQYFGPGTRLLVL.

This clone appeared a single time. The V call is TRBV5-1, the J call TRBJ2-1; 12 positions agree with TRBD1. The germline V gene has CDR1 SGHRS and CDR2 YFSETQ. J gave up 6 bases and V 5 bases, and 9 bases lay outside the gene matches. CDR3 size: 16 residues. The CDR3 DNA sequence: TGCGCCAGCAGAGGAATGGGACAGGGGGCTGTCAATGAGCAGTTCTTC. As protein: CASRGMGQGAVNEQFF.

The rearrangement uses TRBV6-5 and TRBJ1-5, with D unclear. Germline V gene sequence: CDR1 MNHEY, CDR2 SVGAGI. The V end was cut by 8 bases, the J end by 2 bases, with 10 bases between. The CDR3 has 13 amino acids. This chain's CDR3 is CASAAQRNQPQHF. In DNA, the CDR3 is TGTGCCAGCGCAGCACAGCGCAATCAGCCCCAGCATTTT.

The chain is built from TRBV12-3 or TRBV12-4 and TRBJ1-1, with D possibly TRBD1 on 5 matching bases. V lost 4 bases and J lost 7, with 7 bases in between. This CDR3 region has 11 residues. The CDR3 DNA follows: TGTGCCAGCAGTTGGGGCGGTGAAGCTTTCTTT. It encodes CASSWGGEAFF.

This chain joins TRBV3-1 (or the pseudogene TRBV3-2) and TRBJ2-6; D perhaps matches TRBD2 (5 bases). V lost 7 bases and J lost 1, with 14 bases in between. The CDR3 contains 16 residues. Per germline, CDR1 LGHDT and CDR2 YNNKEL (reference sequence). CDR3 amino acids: CASTSIRDSGANVLTF. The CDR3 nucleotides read TGTGCCAGCACCTCTATTCGGGATTCTGGGGCCAACGTCCTGACTTTC.

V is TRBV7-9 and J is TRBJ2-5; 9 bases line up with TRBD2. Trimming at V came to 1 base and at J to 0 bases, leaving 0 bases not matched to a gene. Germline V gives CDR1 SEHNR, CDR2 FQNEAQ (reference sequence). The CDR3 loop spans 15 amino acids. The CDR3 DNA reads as TGTGCCAGCAGCTTAGGACTAGCGGACCAAGAGACCCAGTACTTC. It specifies CASSLGLADQETQYF.

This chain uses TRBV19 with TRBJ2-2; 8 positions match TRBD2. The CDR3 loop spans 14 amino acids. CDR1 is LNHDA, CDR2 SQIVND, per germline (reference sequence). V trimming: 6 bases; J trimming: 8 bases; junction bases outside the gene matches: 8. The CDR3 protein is CASSLSGRRGELFF. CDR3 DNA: TGTGCCAGTAGCCTCAGCGGGAGACGGGGGGAGCTGTTTTTT.

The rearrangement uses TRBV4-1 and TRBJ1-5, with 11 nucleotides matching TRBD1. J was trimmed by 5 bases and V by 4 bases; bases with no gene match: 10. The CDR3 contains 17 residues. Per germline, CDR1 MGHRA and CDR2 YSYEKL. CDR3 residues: CASSPTRDRGLYQPQHF. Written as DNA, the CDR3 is TGCGCCAGCAGCCCTACCCGGGACAGGGGGTTATATCAGCCCCAGCATTTT.

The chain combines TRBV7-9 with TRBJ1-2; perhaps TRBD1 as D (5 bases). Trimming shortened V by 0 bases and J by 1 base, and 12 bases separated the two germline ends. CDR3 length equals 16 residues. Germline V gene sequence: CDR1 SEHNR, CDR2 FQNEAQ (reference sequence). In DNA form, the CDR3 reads TGTGCCAGCAGCTTAGCTGGGGGATTTGATAACTATGGCTACACCTTC. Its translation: CASSLAGGFDNYGYTF.